This TCR beta chain appears in the sequencing data of a study of early T cells in non-severe SARS-CoV-2 infection. Across the study: Bulk RNA isolated from unsorted whole blood underwent sequencing; chains were not paired. Study conclusions and caveats: Matching with VDJdb favored anti-spike CD8 responses (missing private and CD4 specificities).

CDR1 and CDR2 (germline): LNHDA, SQIVND (reference sequence). This CDR3 region has 15 residues. The ends lost 1 base at V and 8 bases at J; junction bases unmatched: 7. On this clonotype itself: The antigen is unknown.

Researchers tagged individual cDNA molecules with unique molecular identifiers. TCRdb reanalysed the 5' RACE reads using MiXCR and keeps one entry per CDR3 protein. This sample carries 45,000 or so distinct CDR3 sequences, roughly 7% of them seen once, and the ten largest clones take approximately 8%. This sequence was found in an adult who was a healthcare worker with PCR-confirmed SARS-CoV-2 infection or an uninfected control (not recorded which). The chain is built from TRBV19 and TRBJ2-3; 9 positions agree with TRBD1. The sequenced material came from whole blood. The DNA of the CDR3 is TGTGCCAGTAGTATAGCCCCTGCGGGACAGGGTACGCAGTATTTT. Its translation is CASSIAPAGQGTQYF.